The 4 T cell receptor beta chains reported below all come from one sample, sequenced in a study of cytomegalovirus exposure and HLA in healthy donors. PCR employed 60 Vbeta and 13 Jbeta primers. The protocol was immunoSEQ multiplex PCR, while the TCRdb copy is restricted to in-frame clones and leaves out a portion. The table has some 100,000 clones, roughly 74% seen once. Input material: PBMCs. The receptors stem from a woman in her seventies in good health and CMV-seropositive.

The J gene is TRBJ1-2, the V gene TRBV6-1, with D perhaps matching TRBD1 (6 bases). The CDR3 has 14 residues. Per germline, CDR1 MNHNS and CDR2 SASEGT. Trimming shortened V by 6 bases and J by 1 base, and 12 bases separated the two germline ends. CDR3 bases: TGTGCCAGCAGACGGACAGACAATAACTATGGCTACACCTTC. It encodes CASRRTDNNYGYTF.

V is TRBV5-6 and J is TRBJ1-2; 7 bases align to TRBD1. This CDR3 spans 14 amino acids. V was clipped by 0 bases and J by 8 bases; unmatched bases: 7. Germline-derived CDR1 and CDR2 are SGHDT and YYEEEE. The CDR3 DNA reads as TGTGCCAGCAGCTTGGCCAACAGGGGTGGCGGCTACACCTTC. Residues: CASSLANRGGGYTF.

The V gene is TRBV29-1, the J gene TRBJ1-3; 9 nucleotides agree with TRBD1. This CDR3 is built from 15 residues. Trimming at V came to 3 bases and at J to 3 bases, leaving 6 bases not matched to a gene. Germline V gene sequence: CDR1 SQVTM, CDR2 ANQGSEA. For the CDR3, the DNA is TGCAGCGTTGACCTGACAGGGGGTAGTGGAAACACCATATATTTT. Encoded protein: CSVDLTGGSGNTIYF.

The chain recombines TRBV2 with TRBJ1-3, with D perhaps matching TRBD1 (6 bases). The CDR3 consists of 13 residues. The germline V gene has CDR1 SNHLY and CDR2 FYNNEI. Trimming took 6 bases from V and 4 from J, leaving 10 bases between them. CDR3 coding DNA: TGTGCCAGCAGCGTTGACAGGGGAAACACCATATATTTT. The encoded protein is CASSVDRGNTIYF. The full variable domain, rest sourced from reference TRBV2 and TRBJ1-3, is EPEVTQTPSHQVTQMGQEVILRCVPISNHLYFYWYRQILGQKVEFLVSFYNNEISEKSEIFDDQFSVERPDGSNFTLKIRSTKLEDSAMYFCASSVDRGNTIYFGEGSWLTVV.